This note documents a single TCR beta chain sequence. Antigen unknown. This sample was included in a study of blood T cells in healthy people across ages. Broader study findings: Any changes in expanded clonotypes were possibly confounded, as donor CMV status remained unknown.

The second PCR ran about 7 to 12 cycles with a sample-barcoded 5' primer and J-beta primers. TCRdb re-called the 5' RACE reads through MiXCR, storing one row per CDR3 protein. Of about 800,000 distinct CDR3 sequences listed, 20% to 25% are singletons. From germline, CDR1 is SGHDT and CDR2 YYEEEE. The CDR3 loop spans 14 amino acids. The same specimen was also included in a second study, on T cells of mothers and their children.

The receptor was derived from a boy younger than 18 in good health. Specimen: blood. The V call is TRBV5-6, the J call TRBJ2-1; D might be TRBD1 (6 bases). Gene TRBJ2-5 matches the end of the DNA better, so the J call may be wrong. CDR3 DNA: TGTGCCAGCAGCTCCGGGACACTCCAAGAGACCCAGTACTTC. It translates to CASSSGTLQETQYF.